These 17 T cell receptor beta chains were all obtained from the same sample, sequenced in a study of cytomegalovirus exposure and HLA in healthy donors. PCR primers comprised 60 Vbeta and 13 Jbeta primers. Clones were read by immunoSEQ multiplex PCR, and TCRdb kept only the in-frame ones, dropping some. The sample lists roughly 180,000 clones; approximately 84% were seen once. Sequenced sample: PBMCs. Receptors originate from a girl aged 10-17 years in good health and CMV-seropositive.

The chain combines TRBV5-1 with TRBJ2-2; TRBD1 is a possible D gene (7 bases). Germline CDR1 SGHRS, CDR2 YFSETQ. The length of the CDR3 is 15 residues. V lost 1 base, J lost 4 bases, and 11 bases lay in between. CDR3 coding DNA: TGCGCCAGCAGCTTGTGGCAGGGGGGCACCGGGGAGCTGTTTTTT. Translation: CASSLWQGGTGELFF.

CDR3 protein: CASSESERGYTF. The CDR3 DNA reads as TGTGCCAGCAGTGAATCAGAGAGGGGCTACACCTTC. J is TRBJ1-2 and V is TRBV2, with no clear D. The germline CDR1 and CDR2 sequences are SNHLY and FYNNEI. The V and J ends lost 2 bases and 8 bases respectively, with 9 bases between them. CDR3 length equals 12 residues.

V usage is TRBV6-1 and J usage is TRBJ2-6; no definite D call. Between the trimmed V and J ends, which lost 1 base and 0 bases, there was a span of 4 bases. The CDR3 runs to 15 residues. The germline CDR1 and CDR2 sequences are MNHNS and SASEGT. Here the CDR3 DNA reads TGTGCCAGCAGTGAAGACAGCTCTGGGGCCAACGTCCTGACTTTC. It yields the protein CASSEDSSGANVLTF.

This clone turned up a few times. The CDR3 protein is CASSHFEGPNTEAFF. Here the CDR3 DNA reads TGCGCCAGCAGCCATTTTGAGGGCCCGAACACTGAAGCTTTCTTT. The V call is TRBV4-1, the J call TRBJ1-1; D gene unclear. Germline V gene lookup returns CDR1 MGHRA and CDR2 YSYEKL. V was shortened by 3 bases and J by 1 base, with 12 bases between the two germline ends. The length of the CDR3 is 15 residues.

The chain couples TRBV18 to TRBJ2-7; a weak D match, TRBD1 (6 bases). The CDR3 extends over 14 amino acids. V dropped 3 bases and J dropped 3 bases, with 12 bases sitting between them. Germline V gene data show CDR1 as KGHSH and CDR2 as LQKENI. This chain's CDR3 is CASSPRTVGYEQYF. CDR3 nucleotides: TGTGCCAGCTCACCTAGGACAGTGGGCTACGAGCAGTACTTC.

CDR3 DNA sequence: TGTGCCAGCAGCTCATCCTACAGGGGGCAGAGGGCAAACTATGGCTACACCTTC. Protein product: CASSSSYRGQRANYGYTF. The V call is TRBV7-8, the J call TRBJ1-2, with TRBD1 matching over 9 bases. This CDR3 has 18 residues. Looked up from germline, CDR1 is SGHVS and CDR2 is FQNEAQ. Trimming cost V 4 bases and J 2 bases; bases outside gene matches: 14.

The V call is TRBV6-1, the J call TRBJ1-5, with D possibly being TRBD1 (5 bases). The CDR3 runs to 15 residues. Germline CDR1 and CDR2: MNHNS and SASEGT. Between the trimmed V and J ends, which lost 10 bases and 0 bases, there was a span of 16 bases. CDR3 DNA: TGTGCCACCGACAGTCACAAAGATAGCAATCAGCCCCAGCATTTT. It yields the protein CATDSHKDSNQPQHF.

V and J are TRBV6-1 and TRBJ1-5; a weak D match, TRBD1 (6 bases). Germline V gene data show CDR1 as MNHNS and CDR2 as SASEGT. The CDR3 length is 16 residues. V was pared by 3 bases and J by 0 bases, with 12 bases between. CDR3 in amino acids: CASSDRQDYSNQPQHF. CDR3 coding DNA: TGTGCCAGCAGTGATCGACAGGATTATAGCAATCAGCCCCAGCATTTT.

The J gene is TRBJ1-1, the V gene TRBV27; maybe TRBD1 (6 bases). Trimming stripped 3 bases from V and 5 bases from J, with 10 bases between. The CDR3 runs to 13 residues. The germline V gene encodes CDR1 MNHEY and CDR2 SMNVEV (reference sequence). The CDR3 region has the DNA TGTGCCAGCAGTTTTGGGGGCGGGACTGAAGCTTTCTTT. This translates into CASSFGGGTEAFF.

J is TRBJ1-2 and V is TRBV5-1; tentatively, D is TRBD1 (5 bases). The germline V and J ends were trimmed by 0 bases and 6 bases, with 6 bases remaining between them. The CDR3 sequence is 12 residues long. CDR1 and CDR2 (germline): SGHRS, YFSETQ. CDR3 residues: CASSLVGDGYTF. Here the CDR3 DNA reads TGCGCCAGCAGCTTGGTAGGGGATGGCTACACCTTC.

The V call is TRBV7-3, the J call TRBJ1-2; 8 nucleotides match TRBD1. This CDR3 is 14 amino acids long. The V and J ends lost 4 bases and 3 bases, in that order; junction bases with no gene match: 4. Germline V gives CDR1 SGHTA, CDR2 FQGTGA. CDR3 residues: CASSSGTGYYGYTF. In DNA form, the CDR3 reads TGTGCCAGCAGCTCCGGGACAGGATACTATGGCTACACCTTC. The full variable domain, its missing parts supplied by reference TRBV7-3 and TRBJ1-2, is GAGVSQTPSNKVTEKGKYVELRCDPISGHTALYWYRQSLGQGPEFLIYFQGTGAADDSGLPNDRFFAVRPEGSVSTLKIQRTERGDSAVYLCASSSGTGYYGYTFGSGTRLTVV.

This chain links TRBV6-5 with TRBJ2-7, with D maybe TRBD1 (5 bases). This CDR3 spans 15 amino acids. V was clipped by 6 bases and J by 2 bases, with 17 bases between them. In germline, CDR1 is MNHEY, CDR2 SVGAGI. CDR3: CASSPQEKGTYEQYF. DNA for the CDR3: TGTGCCAGCAGCCCCCAGGAAAAGGGGACCTACGAGCAGTACTTC.

V usage is TRBV5-4 and J usage is TRBJ1-3; D remains ambiguous. The V gene's germline CDR1 is SGHNT and CDR2 YYREEE (reference sequence). V was pared by 4 bases and J by 0 bases, with 8 bases between. This CDR3 is built from 14 residues. The CDR3 sequence: CASSQRFSGNTIYF. The DNA for the CDR3 is TGTGCCAGCAGCCAGAGGTTCTCTGGAAACACCATATATTTT. The full variable domain, in which reference TRBV5-4 and TRBJ1-3 provide the parts outside the CDR3, is ETGVTQSPTHLIKTRGQQVTLRCSSQSGHNTVSWYQQALGQGPQFIFQYYREEENGRGNFPPRFSGLQFPNYSSELNVNALELDDSALYLCASSQRFSGNTIYFGEGSWLTVV.

This chain links TRBV9 with TRBJ1-1, with 9 bases lining up with TRBD1. The V gene's germline CDR1 is SGDLS and CDR2 YYNGEE. Unmatched junction bases numbered 9, after V lost 4 bases and J lost 5 bases. The CDR3 totals 15 residues. The CDR3 DNA is TGTGCCAGCAGCCCCTACAGGGGGCGGGAAACTGAAGCTTTCTTT. Translated, it gives CASSPYRGRETEAFF.

This chain joins TRBV4-1 and TRBJ1-1; 7 bases fit TRBD1. CDR3 length: 16 amino acids. V lost 1 base, J lost 1 base, and 6 bases stayed unmatched. Germline V gene data show CDR1 as MGHRA and CDR2 as YSYEKL. CDR3 DNA: TGCGCCAGCAGCCAAGTTTACGGACAGGAGAACACTGAAGCTTTCTTT. This encodes CASSQVYGQENTEAFF.

The rearrangement uses TRBV4-1 and TRBJ2-2; 7 bases agree with TRBD2. The CDR3 has 18 amino acids. The V gene end was trimmed by 0 bases and the J gene end by 3 bases; junction bases not matched to a gene: 10. Germline V gene data show CDR1 as MGHRA and CDR2 as YSYEKL. The CDR3 nucleotides are TGCGCCAGCAGCCAAGACGCCGGGACTACAAGACACACCGGGGAGCTGTTTTTT. Translation: CASSQDAGTTRHTGELFF.

This chain's CDR3 is CASSEGGAWNYGYTF. The CDR3 DNA is TGTGCCAGCAGTGAAGGGGGCGCCTGGAACTATGGCTACACCTTC. The chain links TRBV2 to TRBJ1-2; weak D call: TRBD1 (5 bases). The germline gives CDR1 SNHLY, CDR2 FYNNEI. This CDR3 contains 15 residues. V was shortened by 1 base and J by 2 bases, with 11 bases between the two germline ends.